This record concerns one T cell receptor beta chain sequence. Its antigen is currently unknown. These data come from a study of cytomegalovirus exposure and HLA in healthy donors. The study's findings and limits: Links to common viral pathogens appeared, in a later analysis, for several of the most significant clusters. V- and J-gene trimming of TCR beta was linked (in a later analysis) to a missense DCLRE1C variant. In terms of immune exposure information, only CMV serostatus was available.

It was with 60 Vbeta and 13 Jbeta primers that the PCR ran. As originally analysed: About 9.9 million shared chains were among approximately 87 million unique TCR beta chains counted in a later analysis. Measured with immunoSEQ multiplex PCR; TCRdb has only the in-frame clones, and not every one. V and J calls plus clone size are reproduced from that table; the DNA served to infer D and trimming. The table has roughly 220,000 clones, around 83% seen once. The sample taken for sequencing was PBMCs. The source is a woman aged 40 to 49 in good health and CMV-seronegative.

The CDR3 DNA reads as TGTGCCAGCACCCAAGCCGGACAGGGCAACTATGGCTACACCTTC. Translated: CASTQAGQGNYGYTF. The chain joins TRBV6-5 to TRBJ1-2, with 8 bases fitting TRBD1. Unmatched junction bases numbered 9, after V lost 7 bases and J lost 2 bases. The CDR3 has 15 amino acids. Germline assignment: CDR1 MNHEY and CDR2 SVGAGI.